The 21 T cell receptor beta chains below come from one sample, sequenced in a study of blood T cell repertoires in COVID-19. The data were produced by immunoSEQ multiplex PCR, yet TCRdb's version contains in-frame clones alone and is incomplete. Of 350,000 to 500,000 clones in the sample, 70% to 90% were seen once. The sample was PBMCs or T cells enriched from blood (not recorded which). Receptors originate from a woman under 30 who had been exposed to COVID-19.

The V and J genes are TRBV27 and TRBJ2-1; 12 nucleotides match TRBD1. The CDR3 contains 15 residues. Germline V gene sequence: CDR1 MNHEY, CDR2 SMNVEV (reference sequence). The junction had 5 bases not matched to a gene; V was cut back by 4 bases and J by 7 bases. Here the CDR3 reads CASSWGQGAGNEQFF. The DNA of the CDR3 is TGTGCCAGCAGTTGGGGACAGGGGGCCGGGAATGAGCAGTTCTTC.

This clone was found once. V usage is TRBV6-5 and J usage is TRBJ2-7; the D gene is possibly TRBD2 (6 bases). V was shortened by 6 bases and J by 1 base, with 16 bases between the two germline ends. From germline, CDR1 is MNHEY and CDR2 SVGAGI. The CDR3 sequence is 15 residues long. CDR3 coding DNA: TGTGCCAGCAGCCGAACCCGGGACTTGTCCTACGAGCAGTACTTC. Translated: CASSRTRDLSYEQYF.

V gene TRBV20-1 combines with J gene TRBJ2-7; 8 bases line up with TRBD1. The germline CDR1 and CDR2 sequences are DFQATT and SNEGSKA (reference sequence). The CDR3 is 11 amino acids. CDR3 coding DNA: TGCAGGACAGGGGACTCCTACGAGCAGTACTTC. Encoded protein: CRTGDSYEQYF.

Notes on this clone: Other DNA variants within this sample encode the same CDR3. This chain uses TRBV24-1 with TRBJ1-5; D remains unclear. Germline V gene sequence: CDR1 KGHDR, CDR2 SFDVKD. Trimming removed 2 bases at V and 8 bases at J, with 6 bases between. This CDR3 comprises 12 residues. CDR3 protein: CATSDSGEPQHF. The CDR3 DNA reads TGTGCCACCAGTGATTCCGGGGAGCCCCAGCATTTT.

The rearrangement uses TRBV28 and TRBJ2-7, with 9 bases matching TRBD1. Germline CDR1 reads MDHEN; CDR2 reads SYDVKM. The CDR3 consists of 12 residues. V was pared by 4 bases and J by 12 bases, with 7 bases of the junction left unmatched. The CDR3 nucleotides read TGTGCCAGCAGTTCACAGGGGGCGCGGCTGTACTTC. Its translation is CASSSQGARLYF.

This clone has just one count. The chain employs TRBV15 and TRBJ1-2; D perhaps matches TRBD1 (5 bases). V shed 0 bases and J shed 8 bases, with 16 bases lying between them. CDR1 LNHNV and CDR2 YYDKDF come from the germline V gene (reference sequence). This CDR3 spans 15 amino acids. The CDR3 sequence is CATSRDVDSNGGYTF. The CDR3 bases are TGTGCCACCAGCAGAGATGTCGACAGCAATGGGGGCTACACCTTC.

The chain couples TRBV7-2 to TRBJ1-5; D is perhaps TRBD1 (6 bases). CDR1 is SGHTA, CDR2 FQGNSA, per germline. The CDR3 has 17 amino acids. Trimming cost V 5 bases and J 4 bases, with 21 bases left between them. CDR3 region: CASSPLVGGLSNQPQHF. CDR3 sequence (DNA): TGTGCCAGCAGCCCCCTTGTAGGGGGATTGAGTAATCAGCCCCAGCATTTT.

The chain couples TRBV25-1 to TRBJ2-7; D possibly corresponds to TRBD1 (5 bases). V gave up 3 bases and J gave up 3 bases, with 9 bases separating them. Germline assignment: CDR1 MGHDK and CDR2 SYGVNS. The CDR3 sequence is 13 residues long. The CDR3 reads CASSEQGRYEQYF. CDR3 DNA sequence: TGTGCCAGCAGTGAGCAGGGTCGCTACGAGCAGTACTTC.

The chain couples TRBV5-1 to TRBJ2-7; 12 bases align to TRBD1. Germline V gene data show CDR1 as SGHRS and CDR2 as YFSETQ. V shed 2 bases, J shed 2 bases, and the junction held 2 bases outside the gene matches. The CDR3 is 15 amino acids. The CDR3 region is CASSFGTGGPYEQYF. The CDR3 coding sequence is TGCGCCAGCAGCTTCGGGACAGGGGGCCCCTACGAGCAGTACTTC. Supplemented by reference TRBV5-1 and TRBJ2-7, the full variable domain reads KAGVTQTPRYLIKTRGQQVTLSCSPISGHRSVSWYQQTPGQGLQFLFEYFSETQRNKGNFPGRFSGRQFSNSRSEMNVSTLELGDSALYLCASSFGTGGPYEQYFGPGTRLTVT.

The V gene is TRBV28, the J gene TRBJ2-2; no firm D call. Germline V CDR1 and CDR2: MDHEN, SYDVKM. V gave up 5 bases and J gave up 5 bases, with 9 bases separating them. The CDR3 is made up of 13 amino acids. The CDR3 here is CASSLPGTGELFF. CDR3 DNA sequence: TGTGCCAGCAGTCTCCCCGGGACCGGGGAGCTGTTTTTT.

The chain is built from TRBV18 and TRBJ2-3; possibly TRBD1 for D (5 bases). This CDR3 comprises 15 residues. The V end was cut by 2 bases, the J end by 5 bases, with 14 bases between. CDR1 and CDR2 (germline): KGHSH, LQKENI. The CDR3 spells CASSPFKGHEDTQYF. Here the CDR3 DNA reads TGTGCCAGCTCACCATTCAAGGGGCATGAAGATACGCAGTATTTT.

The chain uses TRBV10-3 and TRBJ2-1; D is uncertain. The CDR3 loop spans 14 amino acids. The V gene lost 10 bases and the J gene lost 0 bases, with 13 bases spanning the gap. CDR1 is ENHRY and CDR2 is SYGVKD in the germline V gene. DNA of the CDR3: TGTGCCACGAGCCGTGGTGGCTCCTACAATGAGCAGTTCTTC. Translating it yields CATSRGGSYNEQFF.

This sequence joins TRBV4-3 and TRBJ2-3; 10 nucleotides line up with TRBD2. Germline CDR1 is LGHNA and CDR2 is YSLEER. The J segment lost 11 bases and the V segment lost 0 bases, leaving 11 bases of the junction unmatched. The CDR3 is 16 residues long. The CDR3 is CASSQDSGGPGGGQYF. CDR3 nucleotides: TGCGCCAGCAGCCAAGATAGCGGGGGGCCCGGCGGTGGGCAGTATTTT.

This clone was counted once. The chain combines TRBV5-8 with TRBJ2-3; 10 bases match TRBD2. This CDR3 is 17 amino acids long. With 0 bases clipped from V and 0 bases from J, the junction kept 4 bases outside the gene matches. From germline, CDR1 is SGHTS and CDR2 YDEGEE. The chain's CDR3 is CASSLGQTSGSTDTQYF. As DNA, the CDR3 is TGTGCCAGCAGCTTGGGACAGACTAGCGGGAGCACAGATACGCAGTATTTT.

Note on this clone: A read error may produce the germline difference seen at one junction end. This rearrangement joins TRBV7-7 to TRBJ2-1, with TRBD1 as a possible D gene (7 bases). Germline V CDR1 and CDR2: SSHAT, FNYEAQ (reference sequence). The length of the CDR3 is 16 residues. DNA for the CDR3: TGTGCTAGCAGCCCGGGGAACAGGGGAGGATACAATGAGCAGTTCTTC. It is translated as CASSPGNRGGYNEQFF.

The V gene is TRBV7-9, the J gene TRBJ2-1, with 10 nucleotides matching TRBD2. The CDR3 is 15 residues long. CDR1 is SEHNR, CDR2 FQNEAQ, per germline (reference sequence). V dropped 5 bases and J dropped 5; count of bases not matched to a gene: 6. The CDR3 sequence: CASSRGTSDHNEQFF. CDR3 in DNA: TGTGCCAGCAGCCGTGGGACTAGCGACCACAATGAGCAGTTCTTC.

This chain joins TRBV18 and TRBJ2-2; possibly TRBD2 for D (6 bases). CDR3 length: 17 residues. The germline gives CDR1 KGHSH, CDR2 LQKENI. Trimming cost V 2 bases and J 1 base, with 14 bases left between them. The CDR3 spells CASSPRAGTLNTGELFF. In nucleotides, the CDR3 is TGTGCCAGCTCACCAAGGGCCGGGACTTTGAACACCGGGGAGCTGTTTTTT. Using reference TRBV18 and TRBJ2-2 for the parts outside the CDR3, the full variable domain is NAGVMQNPRHLVRRRGQEARLRCSPMKGHSHVYWYRQLPEEGLKFMVYLQKENIIDESGMPKERFSAEFPKEGPSILRIQQVVRGDSAAYFCASSPRAGTLNTGELFFGEGSRLTVL.

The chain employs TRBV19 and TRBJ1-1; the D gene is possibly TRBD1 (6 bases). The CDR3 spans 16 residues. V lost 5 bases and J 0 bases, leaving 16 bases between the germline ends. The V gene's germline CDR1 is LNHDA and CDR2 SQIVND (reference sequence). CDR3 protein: CASSLSLDSLNTEAFF. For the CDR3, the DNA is TGTGCCAGTAGTCTAAGCCTGGACAGCCTGAACACTGAAGCTTTCTTT.

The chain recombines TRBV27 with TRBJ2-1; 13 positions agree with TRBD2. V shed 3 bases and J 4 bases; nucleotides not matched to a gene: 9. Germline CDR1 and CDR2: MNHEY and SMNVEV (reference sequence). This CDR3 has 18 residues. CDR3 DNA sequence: TGTGCCAGCAGTTTCCCCCCCGGGACTAGCGGGAAATACAATGAGCAGTTCTTC. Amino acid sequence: CASSFPPGTSGKYNEQFF.

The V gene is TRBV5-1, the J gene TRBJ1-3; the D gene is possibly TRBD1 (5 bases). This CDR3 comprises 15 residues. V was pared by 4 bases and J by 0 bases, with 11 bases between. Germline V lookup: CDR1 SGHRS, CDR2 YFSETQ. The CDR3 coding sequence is TGCGCCAGCAGCGTACTGACAGACTCTGGAAACACCATATATTTT. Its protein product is CASSVLTDSGNTIYF.

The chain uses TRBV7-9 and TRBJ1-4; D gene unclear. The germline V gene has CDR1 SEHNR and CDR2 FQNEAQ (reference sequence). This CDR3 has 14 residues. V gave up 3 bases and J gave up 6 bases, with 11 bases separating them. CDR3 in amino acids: CASSFLAFDEKLFF. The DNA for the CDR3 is TGTGCCAGCAGCTTCTTAGCTTTTGATGAAAAACTGTTTTTT. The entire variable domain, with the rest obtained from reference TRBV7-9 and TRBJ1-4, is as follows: DTGVSQNPRHKITKRGQNVTFRCDPISEHNRLYWYRQTLGQGPEFLTYFQNEAQLEKSRLLSDRFSAERPKGSFSTLEIQRTEQGDSAMYLCASSFLAFDEKLFFGSGTQLSVL.